A selection of T cell receptor beta chains follows, all from one sample in a study of blood T cell repertoires in COVID-19. Measured with immunoSEQ multiplex PCR; TCRdb has only the in-frame clones, and not every one. The table lists about 100,000 clones, roughly 92% of them singletons. The sequenced sample consisted of peripheral blood. These receptors all stem from a man aged 60-69 years with acute or convalescent COVID-19. Each CDR3 is given with its conserved first and last residue. Each record gives: CDR3 protein, D gene, clone size, J gene, V gene. A D gene is named only where the DNA matches it firmly. Part of the rows lack a size; the others show once, few, many or a class for expanded clones.

CASSPLGDSNQPQHF | - | - | TRBJ1-5 | TRBV6-7
CASSTQTGWLAFF | - | - | TRBJ1-1 | TRBV19
CASSLRTGVPENTEAFF | TRBD1 | - | TRBJ1-1 | TRBV5-5
CASSSGTGEIIDGYTF | TRBD1 | - | TRBJ1-2 | TRBV14
CASSLLTGDRNEQFF | TRBD1 | - | TRBJ2-1 | TRBV5-1
CASSRQGNGYTF | - | - | TRBJ1-2 | TRBV6-5
CASSLDRGSFAEAFF | TRBD1 | - | TRBJ1-1 | TRBV5-4
CASSYSGTTGELFF | - | - | TRBJ2-2 | TRBV6-5
CASHEGSGTYNEQFF | TRBD2 | - | TRBJ2-1 | TRBV19
CASKQETNEKLFF | - | - | TRBJ1-4 | TRBV19
CASSVAVGDRDYSNQPQHF | TRBD1 | - | TRBJ1-5 | TRBV7-9
CASRPGQGGEQYF | TRBD1 | - | TRBJ2-7 | TRBV7-9
CASSLEPRETEAFF | - | - | TRBJ1-1 | TRBV5-4
CASSDQTGGDEKLFF | TRBD1 | - | TRBJ1-4 | TRBV5-1
CASSQEVVVSSYEQYF | - | - | TRBJ2-7 | TRBV4-1
CASSLTGANTGELFF | - | - | TRBJ2-2 | TRBV5-1
CASTAETNTGELFF | - | - | TRBJ2-2 | TRBV2
CASSHKDRGGNQPQHF | TRBD1 | - | TRBJ1-5 | TRBV19
CASSLLAGVMDEQFF | TRBD2 | once | TRBJ2-1 | TRBV9
CAWSVGTGRSEAFF | - | - | TRBJ1-1 | TRBV30
CSAGQGYEQYF | TRBD1 | - | TRBJ2-7 | TRBV29-1
CASSKKAGQGISNQPQHF | - | - | TRBJ1-5 | TRBV21-1
CASSVTANTEAFF | - | - | TRBJ1-1 | TRBV9
CATSTYPGQGARGATEAFF | TRBD1 | - | TRBJ1-1 | TRBV15
CASSVGPQGQETQYF | - | - | TRBJ2-5 | TRBV9
CASSIQGAPGNQPQHF | TRBD1 | - | TRBJ1-5 | TRBV27
CSAHRGSLYGYTF | TRBD1 | - | TRBJ1-2 | TRBV29-1
CASSAGDRKTQYF | - | - | TRBJ2-5 | TRBV19
CASSRTSGMSYEQYF | TRBD2 | - | TRBJ2-7 | TRBV28
CASSVATNTGELFF | - | once | TRBJ2-2 | TRBV9
CASSLSVWTRHEQYF | - | few | TRBJ2-7 | TRBV27
CSVGTGRLGGELFF | TRBD1 | - | TRBJ2-2 | TRBV29-1
CASSFWGQDGYTF | TRBD1 | - | TRBJ1-2 | TRBV27
CASSVGTLSNEQFF | - | - | TRBJ2-1 | TRBV19
CASSVDARDNEKLFF | - | once | TRBJ1-4 | TRBV9